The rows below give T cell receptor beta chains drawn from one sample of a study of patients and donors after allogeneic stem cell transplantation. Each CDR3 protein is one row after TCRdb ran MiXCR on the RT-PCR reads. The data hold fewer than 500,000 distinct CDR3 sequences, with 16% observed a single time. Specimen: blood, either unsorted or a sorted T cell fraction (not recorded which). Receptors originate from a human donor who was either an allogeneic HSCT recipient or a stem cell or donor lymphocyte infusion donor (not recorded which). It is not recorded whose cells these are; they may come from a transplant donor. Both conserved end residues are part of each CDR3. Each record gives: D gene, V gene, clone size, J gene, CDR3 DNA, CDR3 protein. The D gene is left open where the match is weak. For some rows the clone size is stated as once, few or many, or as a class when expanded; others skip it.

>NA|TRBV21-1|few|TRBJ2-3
TGTGCCAGCCAATCCGGGACAGGGGGCCGCACAGATACGCAGTATTTT
CASQSGTGGRTDTQYF
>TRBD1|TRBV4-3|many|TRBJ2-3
TGCGCCAGCAGCCAAGATAGGGGGCCGGATACGCAGTATTTT
CASSQDRGPDTQYF
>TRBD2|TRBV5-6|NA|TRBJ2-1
TGTGCCAGCAGCCGGAGGACTAGCGGGAGGTCAAGGTATGAGCAGTTCTTC
CASSRRTSGRSRYEQFF
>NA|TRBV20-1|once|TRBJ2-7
TGCAGTGCCCCGCCCCGTAATAGCTACGAGCAGTACTTC
CSAPPRNSYEQYF
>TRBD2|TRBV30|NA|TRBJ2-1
TGTGCCTGGGGAAGCCTCGGGACTAGGAGGAATGAGCAGTTCTTC
CAWGSLGTRRNEQFF
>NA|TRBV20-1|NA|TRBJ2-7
TGCAGTGCTAGAGATTGGCCTTTCGAGCAGTACTTC
CSARDWPFEQYF
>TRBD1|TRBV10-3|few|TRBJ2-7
TGTGCCATCAGTAGAGTGGGGACAGGTTCCTACGAGCAGTACTTC
CAISRVGTGSYEQYF
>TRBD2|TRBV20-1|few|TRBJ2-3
TGCAGTGCTAGAGAAGCGGGGGGCACAGATACGCAGTATTTT
CSAREAGGTDTQYF
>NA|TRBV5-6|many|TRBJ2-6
TGTGCCAGCAGCTTGGGACCGGGAGAGCTCGGTTCTGGGGCCAACGTCCTGACTTTC
CASSLGPGELGSGANVLTF
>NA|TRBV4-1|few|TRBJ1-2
TGCGCCAGCAGAGAGGGGCCTATGGTTTGGGGCTACACCTTC
CASREGPMVWGYTF
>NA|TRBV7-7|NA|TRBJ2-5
TGTGCCAGCAGCTTTCTAGTGGGGCAAGAGACCCAGTACTTC
CASSFLVGQETQYF
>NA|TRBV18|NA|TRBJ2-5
TGTGCCAGCTCCGCCCAGGCGGGACCATGGGAGACCCAGTACTTC
CASSAQAGPWETQYF
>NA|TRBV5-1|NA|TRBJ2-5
TGCGCCAGCAGCTTCGGGGAGGAGACCCAGTACTTC
CASSFGEETQYF
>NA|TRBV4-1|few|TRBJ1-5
TGCGCCAGCAGTCCTCCGGCCGCGGGACCCCAGCATTTT
CASSPPAAGPQHF
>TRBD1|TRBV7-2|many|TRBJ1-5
TGTGCCAGCAGCACAGACAGGGTGAATCAGCCCCAGCATTTT
CASSTDRVNQPQHF
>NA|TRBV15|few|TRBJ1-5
TGTGCCACCAGCAGACCGCCCACCATTGGGAATCAGCCCCAGCATTTT
CATSRPPTIGNQPQHF
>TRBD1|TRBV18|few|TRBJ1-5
TGTGCCAGCTCGAATCTGGACAGGGAAAATCAGCCCCAGCATTTT
CASSNLDRENQPQHF
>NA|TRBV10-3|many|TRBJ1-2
TGTCTAAAAAGCCCAAAATATGGCTACACCTTC
CLKSPKYGYTF
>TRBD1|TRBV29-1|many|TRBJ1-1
TGCAGCGTTGTCCGGGACAGTAACACTGAAGCTTTCTTT
CSVVRDSNTEAFF